The present T cell receptor (beta chain) was sequenced within a study of CD8+ T cells in alopecia areata. About the research overall: Administration of oral tofacitinib to treated patients was at 5 to 10 mg twice daily. The tofacitinib course ran for 6 to 18 months and was followed by 6 months off drug. Points from the study as a whole: Mice showed clearer TCR sharing than patients did, a gap that was possibly HLA-related. In lesional scalp, particularly from alopecia totalis/universalis, clonality was higher than in normal scalp.

cDNA prepared by RNA extraction and subsequent reverse transcription served as the template for sequencing. The protocol was immunoSEQ multiplex PCR, while the TCRdb copy is restricted to in-frame clones and leaves out a portion. Found here are about 14,000 clones, under 60% of them singletons; the top ten hold around 9.9%. Between the trimmed V and J ends, which lost 2 bases and 1 base, there was a span of 11 bases. In germline, CDR1 is SGHVS, CDR2 FNYEAQ. The CDR3 totals 15 residues. With regard to this clone: Its specificity is unknown.

Lesional scalp tissue (obtained by punch biopsy) and peripheral blood were collected from alopecia areata patients. Sample: skin, taken at week 0. The gene calls are TRBV7-6 and TRBJ2-5; the D call may be TRBD1 or TRBD2 (6 bases each). The clonotype originates from a human donor with alopecia areata. The CDR3 here is CASSLRGVPQETQYF. The DNA for the CDR3 is TGTGCCAGCAGCTTAAGGGGGGTCCCCCAAGAGACCCAGTACTTC.